This T cell receptor beta chain stems from a study of shared clonotypes between healthy human individuals. Study results and caveats: The naive CD4 repertoires of several donors were compared, and around 5.1% of clonotypes were shared.

Donors comprised only Caucasian adults living in Nashville, Tennessee. Sequencing was performed with immunoSEQ multiplex PCR; in TCRdb, only in-frame clones are kept and a portion is missing. Altogether about 680,000 clones are present, around 78% being singletons, with the ten largest covering under 2%. V was clipped by 7 bases and J by 4 bases, with 14 bases between them. CDR3 length: 13 amino acids. Per the germline V gene, CDR1 is MNHEY and CDR2 is SMNVEV (reference sequence). As for this clone: What it binds is unknown.

The gene calls are TRBV27 and TRBJ2-7; D uncertain. Specimen: memory CD4+ T cells sorted from blood. Documented subset: CD45RA-negative fraction. The sequence was collected from a woman in her 30s in good health. The CDR3 reads CASKRQRSYEQYF. CDR3 DNA sequence: TGTGCCAGCAAGAGGCAAAGGTCATACGAGCAGTACTTC.